The source of this TCR beta chain is a study of T cell changes during pregnancy in multiple sclerosis. Between the trimmed V and J ends, which lost 5 bases and 2 bases, there was a span of 9 bases. This CDR3 contains 13 residues. CDR1 LNHDA and CDR2 SQIVND come from the germline V gene (reference sequence). The assay was immunoSEQ multiplex PCR, and TCRdb's table has in-frame clones only and misses some. The sample yields under 65,000 clones, 75% to 95% seen once. This clone came up a few times. The receptor was isolated from a female donor in good health, enrolled as a control in a pregnancy study. The chain is built from TRBV19 and TRBJ1-2; TRBD1 might be the D (5 bases). This sample comprised peripheral blood, obtained after pregnancy. CDR3 DNA sequence: TGTGCCAGTAGTCCAGGGAACAACTATGGCTACACCTTC. This sequence encodes CASSPGNNYGYTF.